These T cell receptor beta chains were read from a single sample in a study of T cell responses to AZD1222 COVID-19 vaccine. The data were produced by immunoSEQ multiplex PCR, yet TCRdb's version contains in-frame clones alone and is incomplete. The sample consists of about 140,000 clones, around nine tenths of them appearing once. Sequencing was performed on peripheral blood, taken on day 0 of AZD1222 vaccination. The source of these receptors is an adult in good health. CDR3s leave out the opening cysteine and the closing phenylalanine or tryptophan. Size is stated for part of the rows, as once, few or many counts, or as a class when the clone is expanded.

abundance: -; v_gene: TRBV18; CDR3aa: ASSPDRAQAHIQY
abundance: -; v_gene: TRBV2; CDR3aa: AIPGQANTEAF
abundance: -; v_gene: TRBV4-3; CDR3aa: ASSQVGQGLYEQY
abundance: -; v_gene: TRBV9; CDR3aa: ASSPRPSTGNNEQF
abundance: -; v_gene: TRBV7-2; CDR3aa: ASSFSTTGLMTYEQY
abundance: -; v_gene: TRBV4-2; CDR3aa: ASSQVPGGPDTQY
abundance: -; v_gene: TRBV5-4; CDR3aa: ASSPGPRLTGGYGYT
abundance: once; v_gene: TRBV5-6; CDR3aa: ASSFGGVPPYEQY
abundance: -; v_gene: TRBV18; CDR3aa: ASSPLGPPRQETQY
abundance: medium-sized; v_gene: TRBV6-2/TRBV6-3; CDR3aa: ASSSVGENEKLF
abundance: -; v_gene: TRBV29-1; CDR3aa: SAVSGLSDATQY
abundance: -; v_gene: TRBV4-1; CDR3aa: ASSQALLLALH
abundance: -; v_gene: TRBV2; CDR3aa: ASKGTGPDYGYT
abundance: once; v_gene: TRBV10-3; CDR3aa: AVGLPFDEQF
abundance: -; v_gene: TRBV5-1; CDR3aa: ASRQLDRVGTDTQY
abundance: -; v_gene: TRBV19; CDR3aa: ASSIASGKETQY
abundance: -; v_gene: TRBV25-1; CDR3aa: ASSQGGFNSPLH
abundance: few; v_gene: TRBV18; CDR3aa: ASSREGRAYEQY
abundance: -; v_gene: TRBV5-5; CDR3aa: ASSLDVYGYT
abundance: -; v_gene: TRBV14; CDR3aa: ASSHMDIYTEAF
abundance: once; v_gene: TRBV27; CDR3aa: ASSYREDQPQH
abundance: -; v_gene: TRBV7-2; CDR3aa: ASSQSQRTSFQETQY
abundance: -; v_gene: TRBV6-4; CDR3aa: ASSRYTVAKSTDTQY
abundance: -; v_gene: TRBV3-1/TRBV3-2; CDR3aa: ASSHSGTVNQPQH
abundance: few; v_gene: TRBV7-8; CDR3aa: ASRGGSPLH
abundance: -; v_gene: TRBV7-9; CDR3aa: ASSLASGTRVEKLF
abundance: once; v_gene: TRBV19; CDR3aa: ASSIAGTSEQF
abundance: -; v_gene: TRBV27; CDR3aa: ASSLAGGNIQY
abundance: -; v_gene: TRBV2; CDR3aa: ASSTGAGDTQY
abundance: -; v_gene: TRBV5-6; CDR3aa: ASSADQGSGNTIY
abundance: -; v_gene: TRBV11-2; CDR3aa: ASSLDFRSRGGGSTDTQY
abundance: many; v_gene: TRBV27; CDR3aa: ASVLLDRAHGYT
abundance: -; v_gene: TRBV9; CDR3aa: ASNRDSSTDTQY
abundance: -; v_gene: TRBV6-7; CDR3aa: ASNPAGASSYEQY
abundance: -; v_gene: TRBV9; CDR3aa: ASSVVPSGTSGYEQY
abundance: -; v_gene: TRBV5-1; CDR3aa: ASSLGRQGSPTEAF
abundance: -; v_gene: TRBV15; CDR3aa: ATLDRLNTEAF
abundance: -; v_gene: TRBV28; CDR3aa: ASSTIAGGPFEQF
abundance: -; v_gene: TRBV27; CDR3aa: ASSLENEKLF
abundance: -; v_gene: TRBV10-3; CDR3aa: AIRTVSESPLH
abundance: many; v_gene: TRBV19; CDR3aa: ASSIGQGAVDEQF
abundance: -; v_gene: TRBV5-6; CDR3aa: ASSLGPAPGNTIY
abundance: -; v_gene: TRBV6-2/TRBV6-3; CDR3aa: ASSHRDVGNQPQH
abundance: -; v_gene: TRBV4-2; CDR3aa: ASSPTEWGETDTQY
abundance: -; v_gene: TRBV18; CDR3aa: ASSPARTGNTEAF
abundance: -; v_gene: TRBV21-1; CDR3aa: ASPGRGGLGNTIY
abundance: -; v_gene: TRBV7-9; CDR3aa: ASSSPGQELMNTEAF
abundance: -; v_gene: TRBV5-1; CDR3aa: ASSLEWGTGATEAF
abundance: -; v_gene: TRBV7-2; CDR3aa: ASSQWGGGTDTQY
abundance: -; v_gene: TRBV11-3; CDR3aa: ASSLIAPGDTGELF
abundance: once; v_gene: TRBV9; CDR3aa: ASSSRTGDSYGYT
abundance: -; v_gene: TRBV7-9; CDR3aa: ASSGDRQAQETQY